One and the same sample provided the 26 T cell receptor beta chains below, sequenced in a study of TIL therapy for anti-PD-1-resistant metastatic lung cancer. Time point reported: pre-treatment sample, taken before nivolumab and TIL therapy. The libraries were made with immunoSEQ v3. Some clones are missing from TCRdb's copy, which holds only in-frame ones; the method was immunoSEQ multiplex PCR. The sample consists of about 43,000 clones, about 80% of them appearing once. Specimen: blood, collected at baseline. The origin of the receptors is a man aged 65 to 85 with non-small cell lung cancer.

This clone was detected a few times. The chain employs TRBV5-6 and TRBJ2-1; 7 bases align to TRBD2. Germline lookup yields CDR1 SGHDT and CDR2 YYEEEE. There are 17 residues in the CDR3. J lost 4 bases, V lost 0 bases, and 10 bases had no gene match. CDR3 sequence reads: CASSLGWEGLRYNEQFF. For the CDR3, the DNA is TGTGCCAGCAGCTTGGGCTGGGAGGGCCTAAGGTACAATGAGCAGTTCTTC.

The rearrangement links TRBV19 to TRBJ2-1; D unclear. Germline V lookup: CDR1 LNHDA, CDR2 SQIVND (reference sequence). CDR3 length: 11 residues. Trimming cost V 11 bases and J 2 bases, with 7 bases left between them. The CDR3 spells CASNTYNEQFF. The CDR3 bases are TGTGCCTCCAACACCTACAATGAGCAGTTCTTC.

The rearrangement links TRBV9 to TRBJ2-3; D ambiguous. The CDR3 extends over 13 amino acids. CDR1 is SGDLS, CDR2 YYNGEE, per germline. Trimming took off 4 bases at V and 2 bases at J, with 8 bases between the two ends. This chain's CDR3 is CASSSTDTDTQYF. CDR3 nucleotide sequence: TGTGCCAGCAGCTCCACAGACACAGATACGCAGTATTTT.

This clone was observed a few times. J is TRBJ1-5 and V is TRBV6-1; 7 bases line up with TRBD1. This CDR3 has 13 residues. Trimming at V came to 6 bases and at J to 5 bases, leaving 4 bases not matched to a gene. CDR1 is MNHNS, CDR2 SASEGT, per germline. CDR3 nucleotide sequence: TGTGCCAGCAGAAGGCAGGGGGATCAGCCCCAGCATTTT. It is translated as CASRRQGDQPQHF.

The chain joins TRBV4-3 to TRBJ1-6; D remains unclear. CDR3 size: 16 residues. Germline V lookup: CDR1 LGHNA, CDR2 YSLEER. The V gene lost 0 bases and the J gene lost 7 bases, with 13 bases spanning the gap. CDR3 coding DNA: TGCGCCAGCAGCCAAGAATTGTTCCTGAGAAATTCACCCCTCCACTTT. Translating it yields CASSQELFLRNSPLHF.

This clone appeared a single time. CDR3 bases: TGTGCCAGCAGTCACAACCGGAGGGACAGGACCTACGAGCAGTACTTC. Translated, it gives CASSHNRRDRTYEQYF. The genes are TRBV11-3 and TRBJ2-7; 8 bases are shared with TRBD1. Germline V gene lookup returns CDR1 SGHNT and CDR2 YENEEA. The CDR3 loop spans 16 amino acids. V lost 6 bases to trimming and J lost 2 bases; unmatched junction nucleotides: 12.

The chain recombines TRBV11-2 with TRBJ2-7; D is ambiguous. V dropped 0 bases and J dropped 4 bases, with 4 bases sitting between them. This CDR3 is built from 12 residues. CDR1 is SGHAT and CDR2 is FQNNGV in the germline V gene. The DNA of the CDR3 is TGTGCCAGCAGCTTAGATCTGTACGAGCAGTACTTC. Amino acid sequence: CASSLDLYEQYF.

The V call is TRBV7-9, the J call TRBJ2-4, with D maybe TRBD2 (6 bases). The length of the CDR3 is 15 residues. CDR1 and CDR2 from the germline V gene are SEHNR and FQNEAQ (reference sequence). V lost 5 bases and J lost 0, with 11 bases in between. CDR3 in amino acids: CASSPGGLAKNIQYF. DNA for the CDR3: TGTGCCAGCAGCCCCGGGGGACTAGCCAAAAACATTCAGTACTTC.

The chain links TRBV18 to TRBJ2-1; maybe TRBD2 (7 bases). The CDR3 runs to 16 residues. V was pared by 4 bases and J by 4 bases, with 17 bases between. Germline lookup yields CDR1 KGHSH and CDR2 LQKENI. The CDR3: CASSQGGLAIYNEQFF. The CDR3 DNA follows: TGTGCCAGCTCACAGGGGGGGCTAGCCATTTACAATGAGCAGTTCTTC.

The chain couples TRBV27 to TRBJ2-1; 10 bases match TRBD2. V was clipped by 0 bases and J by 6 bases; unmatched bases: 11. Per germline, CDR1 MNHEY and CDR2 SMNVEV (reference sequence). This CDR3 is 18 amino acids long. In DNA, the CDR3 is TGTGCCAGCAGTTTATCGGACTATTGGGCTAGCGGGAGCAATGAGCAGTTCTTC. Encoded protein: CASSLSDYWASGSNEQFF.

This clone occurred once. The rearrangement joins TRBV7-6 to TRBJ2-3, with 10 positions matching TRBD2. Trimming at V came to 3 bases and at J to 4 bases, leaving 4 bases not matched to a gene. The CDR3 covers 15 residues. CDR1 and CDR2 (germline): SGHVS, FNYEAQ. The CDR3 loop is CASSFLAGGADTQYF. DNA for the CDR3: TGTGCCAGCAGCTTCTTAGCGGGAGGCGCAGATACGCAGTATTTT. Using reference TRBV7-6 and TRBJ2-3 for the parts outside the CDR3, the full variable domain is GAGVSQSPRYKVTKRGQDVALRCDPISGHVSLYWYRQALGQGPEFLTYFNYEAQQDKSGLPNDRFSAERPEGSISTLTIQRTEQRDSAMYRCASSFLAGGADTQYFGPGTRLTVL.

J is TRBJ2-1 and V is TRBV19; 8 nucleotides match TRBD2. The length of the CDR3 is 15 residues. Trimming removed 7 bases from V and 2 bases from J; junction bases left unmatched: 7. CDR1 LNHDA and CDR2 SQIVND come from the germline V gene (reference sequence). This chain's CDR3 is CASTPPGGPYNEQFF. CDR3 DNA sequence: TGTGCCAGTACCCCCCCGGGAGGGCCCTACAATGAGCAGTTCTTC.

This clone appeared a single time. In DNA form, the CDR3 reads TGTGCCAGCAGTCGAGGACAGTCCTACAATGAGCAGTTCTTC. It specifies CASSRGQSYNEQFF. J is TRBJ2-1 and V is TRBV7-2; weak D call: TRBD1 (6 bases). The V end was cut by 6 bases, the J end by 1 base, with 10 bases between. Germline loops: CDR1 SGHTA, CDR2 FQGNSA. This CDR3 is 14 amino acids long.

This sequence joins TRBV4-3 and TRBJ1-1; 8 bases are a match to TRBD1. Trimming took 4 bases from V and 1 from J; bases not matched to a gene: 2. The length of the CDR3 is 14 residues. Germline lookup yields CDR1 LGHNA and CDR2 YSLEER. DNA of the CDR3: TGCGCCAGCAGCCCGGACAGGGAGAACACTGAAGCTTTCTTT. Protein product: CASSPDRENTEAFF.

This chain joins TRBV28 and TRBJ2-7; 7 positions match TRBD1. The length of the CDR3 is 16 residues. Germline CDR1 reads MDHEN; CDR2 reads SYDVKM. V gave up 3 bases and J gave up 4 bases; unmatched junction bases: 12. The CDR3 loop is CASSFIGTVQRYEQYF. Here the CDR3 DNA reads TGTGCCAGCAGTTTTATAGGGACAGTGCAACGATACGAGCAGTACTTC. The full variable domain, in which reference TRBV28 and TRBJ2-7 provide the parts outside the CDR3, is DVKVTQSSRYLVKRTGEKVFLECVQDMDHENMFWYRQDPGLGLRLIYFSYDVKMKEKGDIPEGYSVSREKKERFSLILESASTNQTSMYLCASSFIGTVQRYEQYFGPGTRLTVT.

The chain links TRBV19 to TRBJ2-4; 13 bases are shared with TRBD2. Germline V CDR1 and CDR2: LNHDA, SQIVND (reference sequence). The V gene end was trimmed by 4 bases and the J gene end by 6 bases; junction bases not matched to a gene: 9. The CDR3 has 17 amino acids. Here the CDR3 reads CASSTGTSGAAVNIQYF. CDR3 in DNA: TGTGCCAGTAGTACCGGGACTAGCGGGGCTGCGGTAAACATTCAGTACTTC.

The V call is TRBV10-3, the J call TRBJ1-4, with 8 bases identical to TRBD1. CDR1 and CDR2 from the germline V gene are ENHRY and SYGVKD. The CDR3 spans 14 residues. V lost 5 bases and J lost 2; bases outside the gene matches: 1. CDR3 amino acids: CAISQGATNEKLFF. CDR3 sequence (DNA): TGTGCCATCAGTCAGGGGGCGACTAATGAAAAACTGTTTTTT.

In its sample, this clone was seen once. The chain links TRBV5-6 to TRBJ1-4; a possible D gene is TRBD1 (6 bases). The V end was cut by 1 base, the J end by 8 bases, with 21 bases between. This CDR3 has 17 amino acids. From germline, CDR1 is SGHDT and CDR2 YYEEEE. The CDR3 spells CASSLYGQGKVREKLFF. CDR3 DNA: TGTGCCAGCAGCTTGTATGGGCAGGGGAAGGTACGCGAAAAACTGTTTTTT. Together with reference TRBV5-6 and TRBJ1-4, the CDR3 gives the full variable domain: DAGVTQSPTHLIKTRGQQVTLRCSPKSGHDTVSWYQQALGQGPQFIFQYYEEEERQRGNFPDRFSGHQFPNYSSELNVNALLLGDSALYLCASSLYGQGKVREKLFFGSGTQLSVL.

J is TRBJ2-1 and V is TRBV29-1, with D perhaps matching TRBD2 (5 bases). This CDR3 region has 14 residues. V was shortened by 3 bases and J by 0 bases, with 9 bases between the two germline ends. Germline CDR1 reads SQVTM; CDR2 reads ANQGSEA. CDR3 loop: CSVELASSYNEQFF. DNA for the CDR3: TGCAGCGTTGAGCTAGCCAGCTCCTACAATGAGCAGTTCTTC.

The CDR3 nucleotides are TGTGCCAGCAGCGTGTCGACAGGGGGAATAGGTGAGCAGTACTTC. It is translated as CASSVSTGGIGEQYF. The V call is TRBV9, the J call TRBJ2-7, with 9 nucleotides matching TRBD1. Germline-derived CDR1 and CDR2 are SGDLS and YYNGEE. The CDR3 is 15 residues long. V dropped 2 bases and J dropped 7; count of bases not matched to a gene: 10.

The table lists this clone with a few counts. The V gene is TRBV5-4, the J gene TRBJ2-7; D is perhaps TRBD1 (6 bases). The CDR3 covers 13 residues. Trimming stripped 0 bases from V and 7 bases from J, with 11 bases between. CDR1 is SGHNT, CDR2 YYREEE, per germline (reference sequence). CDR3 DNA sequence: TGTGCCAGCAGCTTGGACAGGGCGGGTGAGCAGTACTTC. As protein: CASSLDRAGEQYF.

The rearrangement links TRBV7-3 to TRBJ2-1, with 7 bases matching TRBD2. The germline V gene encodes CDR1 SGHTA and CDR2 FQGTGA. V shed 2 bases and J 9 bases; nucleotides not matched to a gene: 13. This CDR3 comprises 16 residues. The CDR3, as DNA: TGTGCCAGCAGCTTAGATGGCGGGAGTGTGGCGCGTGAGCAGTTCTTC. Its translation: CASSLDGGSVAREQFF.

This CDR3 reads CASRGFAGSYEQYF. CDR3 nucleotide sequence: TGTGCCAGCAGGGGTTTTGCTGGCTCCTACGAGCAGTACTTC. This chain uses TRBV27 with TRBJ2-7; unclear D gene. The CDR3 runs to 14 residues. Germline loops: CDR1 MNHEY, CDR2 SMNVEV (reference sequence). V lost 6 bases, J lost 0 bases, and 12 bases lay in between.

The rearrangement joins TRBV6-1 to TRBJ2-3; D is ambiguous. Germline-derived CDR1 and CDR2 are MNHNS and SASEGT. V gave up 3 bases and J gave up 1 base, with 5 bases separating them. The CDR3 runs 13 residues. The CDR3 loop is CASSDPGTDTQYF. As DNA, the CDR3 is TGTGCCAGCAGTGACCCGGGCACAGATACGCAGTATTTT.

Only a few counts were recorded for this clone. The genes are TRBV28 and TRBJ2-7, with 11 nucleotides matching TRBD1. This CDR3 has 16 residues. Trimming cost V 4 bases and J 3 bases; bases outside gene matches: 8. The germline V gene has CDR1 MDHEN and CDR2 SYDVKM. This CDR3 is CASSSWTGGLRYEQYF. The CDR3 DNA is TGTGCCAGCAGTTCCTGGACAGGGGGCTTACGCTACGAGCAGTACTTC.

The CDR3: CASRSGLGAYEQYF. The CDR3 bases are TGTGCCAGCAGATCAGGCCTCGGGGCCTACGAGCAGTACTTC. This rearrangement joins TRBV6-6 to TRBJ2-7; possibly TRBD2 for D (5 bases). The V end was cut by 6 bases, the J end by 2 bases, with 14 bases between. This CDR3 is built from 14 residues. Germline-derived CDR1 and CDR2 are MNHNY and SVGAGI (reference sequence).